This is a list of T cell receptor beta chains from one sample in a study of T cell responses to AZD1222 COVID-19 vaccine. This table comes from immunoSEQ multiplex PCR, and its TCRdb copy is limited to in-frame clones, with some not included. The table records roughly 110,000 clones, 70% to 90% of them present only once. The sample here was peripheral blood, taken 28 days after the second AZD1222 dose. The receptors stem from an adult who received the AZD1222 COVID-19 vaccine. CDR3s include the opening cysteine and the closing phenylalanine or tryptophan. Each record gives: CDR3 DNA, CDR3 protein, clone size, V gene, D gene, J gene. A D gene is named only where the DNA matches it firmly. A row's size may be missing; if present it is once, few, many or a size class.

TGTGCCAGCAAATTGCAGGGGATTAGTGAAAAACTGTTTTTT,CASKLQGISEKLFF,NA,TRBV27,NA,TRBJ1-4
TGTGCCTGGAGTGTCGGGACAGGGCCCCTTGGTGAGCAGTACTTC,CAWSVGTGPLGEQYF,NA,TRBV30,TRBD1,TRBJ2-7
TGTGCCACCAGTGATTTGCATGTCCGGCCCGGTGAAAAACTGTTTTTT,CATSDLHVRPGEKLFF,NA,TRBV24-1,NA,TRBJ1-4
TGTGCCAGCAAACTAGCGGGGCGTTACGAGCAGTACTTC,CASKLAGRYEQYF,NA,TRBV6-6,TRBD2,TRBJ2-7
TGTGCCAGCAGCCAGGACAGGGGGTACGAGCAGTACTTC,CASSQDRGYEQYF,NA,TRBV4-2,TRBD1,TRBJ2-7
TGCGCCAGCAGCTTGGACGGGGTCAGCTCCTACAATGAGCAGTTCTTC,CASSLDGVSSYNEQFF,NA,TRBV5-1,NA,TRBJ2-1
TGTGCCAGCAGCACCCAGACAGGGGGCATGAACGGCTACACCTTC,CASSTQTGGMNGYTF,once,TRBV5-4,TRBD1,TRBJ1-2
TGTGCCAGCAGCGTAGGGGTGGGGGAGAACACTGAAGCTTTCTTT,CASSVGVGENTEAFF,NA,TRBV9,NA,TRBJ1-1
TGTGCCAGCTCACCCAACGAAGGTTACGAGCAGTACTTC,CASSPNEGYEQYF,NA,TRBV18,NA,TRBJ2-7
TGTGCCAGCAGTTGGAGGATTCGGTCCAATTCACCCCTCCACTTT,CASSWRIRSNSPLHF,NA,TRBV6-5,NA,TRBJ1-6
TGTGCCAGAAGCTCCTCCTTTGATCGAAATGAAAAACTGTTTTTT,CARSSSFDRNEKLFF,NA,TRBV5-3,NA,TRBJ1-4
TGTGCCAGCAGCTCGACAGCTTCCTATGGCTACACCTTC,CASSSTASYGYTF,once,TRBV6-6,NA,TRBJ1-2
TGTGCCAGCAGTGAAGAGGGGAGGAGAATGAACACTGAAGCTTTCTTT,CASSEEGRRMNTEAFF,NA,TRBV2,NA,TRBJ1-1
TGTGCCAGCAGCCAAGAGGGACAGGGATACTATGGCTACACCTTC,CASSQEGQGYYGYTF,NA,TRBV4-2,TRBD1,TRBJ1-2
TGCGCCAGCAGCCAGACTGATACCGGGACTGCGAATGAAAAACTGTTTTTT,CASSQTDTGTANEKLFF,NA,TRBV4-1,NA,TRBJ1-4
TGTGCCAGCAGCGTAGAACAGGCCACTGAAGCTTTCTTT,CASSVEQATEAFF,NA,TRBV9,NA,TRBJ1-1
TGTGCCAGCAGCTTGAAAGCGAGTAATTCACCCCTCCACTTT,CASSLKASNSPLHF,NA,TRBV5-5,NA,TRBJ1-6
TGTGCCAGCAGTATCTCGACTCGGGCCACTGAAGCTTTCTTT,CASSISTRATEAFF,NA,TRBV27,NA,TRBJ1-1
TGTGCCACCAACGGCCTAAACAATGAGCAGTTCTTC,CATNGLNNEQFF,few,TRBV24-1,NA,TRBJ2-1
TGCGCCAGCAGCCAAGCCCCAGGAAGGGACACTGAAGCTTTCTTT,CASSQAPGRDTEAFF,NA,TRBV4-1,NA,TRBJ1-1
TGTGCCAGCAGCTCCTTGCGGGGGCCCGACAATGATGAGCAGTTCTTC,CASSSLRGPDNDEQFF,NA,TRBV11-2,NA,TRBJ2-1
TGTGCCAGCAGCCACCCAGATAAGGACAGGGCGGATGGCTACACCTTC,CASSHPDKDRADGYTF,NA,TRBV3-1/TRBV3-2,TRBD1,TRBJ1-2
TGTGCCAGCAGTGTTAGGCACGGGGACACTGAAGCTTTCTTT,CASSVRHGDTEAFF,NA,TRBV2,NA,TRBJ1-1
TGTGCCAGCAGCCAAGGGGGGACAGGGGAATACGAGCAGTACTTC,CASSQGGTGEYEQYF,NA,TRBV4-2,TRBD1,TRBJ2-7
TGTGCCAGCAGCTTACCGAGTCCGGGAAACACCATATATTTT,CASSLPSPGNTIYF,few,TRBV7-9,NA,TRBJ1-3
TGTGCCAGTACCAATCCAGGGTTGGGCACTGAAGCTTTCTTT,CASTNPGLGTEAFF,NA,TRBV19,NA,TRBJ1-1
TGTGCCAGCAGCCAAGCCACCAGTCGTCCTAGTTACAATGAGCAGTTCTTC,CASSQATSRPSYNEQFF,few,TRBV4-2,NA,TRBJ2-1
TGTGCCAGTAGTATAGGTCCAGGGTCGATGGAGACCCAGTACTTC,CASSIGPGSMETQYF,NA,TRBV19,NA,TRBJ2-5
TGTGCCAGCAGTTTATTCTCTGCCGCTGGGGAAGAGACCCAGTACTTC,CASSLFSAAGEETQYF,NA,TRBV27,NA,TRBJ2-5
TGCGCCAGCAGCCAAGACGGACTAGCGGGGGGGCGGGAGACCCAGTACTTC,CASSQDGLAGGRETQYF,NA,TRBV4-1,TRBD2,TRBJ2-5
TGTGCCAGCAGTTCCCGGGTACAGGGTTCCGAGCAGTACTTC,CASSSRVQGSEQYF,NA,TRBV27,NA,TRBJ2-7
TGTGCCAGCAGTGTTACTCACCAAGAGACCCAGTACTTC,CASSVTHQETQYF,NA,TRBV6-4,NA,TRBJ2-5
TGTGCCAGCAGGGGTCCCTCATATCGCTATGGCTACACCTTC,CASRGPSYRYGYTF,NA,TRBV27,NA,TRBJ1-2
TGTGCCAGCAGCTTCCGGGACAGGGGGGGCCAGCCCCAGCATTTT,CASSFRDRGGQPQHF,NA,TRBV5-6,TRBD1,TRBJ1-5
TGTGCCACCTCGCGCACAGAGAATTCACCCCTCCACTTT,CATSRTENSPLHF,NA,TRBV7-9,NA,TRBJ1-6
TGTGCCTGGAGTGAGGGAGCCGGGATAACTGGACAGCCCCAGCATTTT,CAWSEGAGITGQPQHF,NA,TRBV30,NA,TRBJ1-5
TGTGCCAGCAGCTCTCGGGACAGAAGCTATGGCTACACCTTC,CASSSRDRSYGYTF,few,TRBV7-2,TRBD1,TRBJ1-2
TGTGCCATCAGTGAGTCCGGGGACAGGGTCACCGGGGAGCTGTTTTTT,CAISESGDRVTGELFF,NA,TRBV10-3,TRBD1,TRBJ2-2
TGCGCCAGCAGCTTGGACAGGGGCGAGGAAAAACTGTTTTTT,CASSLDRGEEKLFF,NA,TRBV5-1,TRBD1,TRBJ1-4
TGCAGCGCGGCCTCGGTAGGAGATACCGAGCAGTACTTC,CSAASVGDTEQYF,NA,TRBV29-1,NA,TRBJ2-7
TGTGCCAGCAGTGTAAGCGGGGGGATCACAGATACGCAGTATTTT,CASSVSGGITDTQYF,NA,TRBV25-1,TRBD2,TRBJ2-3
TGCGCCAGCAGTCAACCCTTCTACGGGGCTTTCTTT,CASSQPFYGAFF,NA,TRBV23-1,NA,TRBJ1-1
TGTGCCAGCAGCCGGGAAGGCAATCAGCCCCAGCATTTT,CASSREGNQPQHF,once,TRBV6-4,NA,TRBJ1-5
TGTGCCAGTAGTCTAAAGGGACAGGGGGCGTGGGAGACCCAGTACTTC,CASSLKGQGAWETQYF,NA,TRBV19,TRBD1,TRBJ2-5
TGTGCCAGCAGTTTAGGAGAGACCCAGTACTTC,CASSLGETQYF,NA,TRBV27,NA,TRBJ2-5
TGTGCCAGCAGCTTAAGGAGTCTGAACACTGAAGCTTTCTTT,CASSLRSLNTEAFF,NA,TRBV7-2,NA,TRBJ1-1
TGTGCCAGCTCACTTGGGCAATTACTGAACACTGAAGCTTTCTTT,CASSLGQLLNTEAFF,NA,TRBV18,NA,TRBJ1-1
TGCGCCAGCAGCCTGGACAGGGAGAGCAATCAGCCCCAGCATTTT,CASSLDRESNQPQHF,NA,TRBV4-3,TRBD1,TRBJ1-5
TGTGCCAGCAGCTGGGACGGGAGCTCCTATAATTCACCCCTCCACTTT,CASSWDGSSYNSPLHF,few,TRBV5-4,NA,TRBJ1-6
TGTGCCAGCAGCGTAGGTGGGACTAGCGGGGGCTACGAGCAGTACTTC,CASSVGGTSGGYEQYF,NA,TRBV9,TRBD2,TRBJ2-7
TGTGCCAGCAGCGTAGCTGGGGATGGGGGGACTGAAGCTTTCTTT,CASSVAGDGGTEAFF,NA,TRBV9,NA,TRBJ1-1
TGTGCCAGCAGCCACGGACTAGCGGGGGATGACACCGGGGAGCTGTTTTTT,CASSHGLAGDDTGELFF,NA,TRBV7-6,TRBD2,TRBJ2-2
TGTGCCAGCAGTTACTCTGGGCAGGGAGGCTACACCTTC,CASSYSGQGGYTF,NA,TRBV6-5,NA,TRBJ1-2
TGTGCCAGTAGTAAATCCACGATCGTCAATTCACCCCTCCACTTT,CASSKSTIVNSPLHF,NA,TRBV19,NA,TRBJ1-6
TGCAGCGTGAAGGGACAGGGACGTGAAAAACTGTTTTTT,CSVKGQGREKLFF,NA,TRBV29-1,TRBD1,TRBJ1-4
TGTGCCATCCACGAGACAGGGTCCTACGAGCAGTACTTC,CAIHETGSYEQYF,NA,TRBV10-3,TRBD1,TRBJ2-7
TGTGCCAGCAGCCAAGATAAGGGAAGACAGGGGAATTCACCCCTCCACTTT,CASSQDKGRQGNSPLHF,NA,TRBV4-2,TRBD1,TRBJ1-6